One sample yielded the 27 T cell receptor beta chains listed below, sequenced in a study of ipilimumab plus nivolumab after autologous stem cell transplantation. Here immunoSEQ multiplex PCR was the method, and the copy in TCRdb shows in-frame clones only, minus some. Of tens of thousands of clones listed, approximately 91% are singletons. The sample was PBMCs, taken in a trial of ipilimumab plus nivolumab as post-transplant consolidation. Receptors originate from a male donor with multiple myeloma.

This clone came up a few times. This CDR3 is CASSDWNRPRAYEQYF. CDR3 sequence (DNA): TGTGCCAGCAGTGACTGGAACAGGCCCAGAGCCTACGAGCAGTACTTC. The rearrangement links TRBV6-1 to TRBJ2-7; D might be TRBD1 (5 bases). The germline V gene encodes CDR1 MNHNS and CDR2 SASEGT. Deletions cut 3 bases from V and 2 bases from J, with 17 bases between. CDR3 length equals 16 residues.

The chain uses TRBV2 and TRBJ1-5, with D possibly matching TRBD1 (5 bases). From germline, CDR1 is SNHLY and CDR2 FYNNEI. V dropped 8 bases and J dropped 1 base, with 18 bases sitting between them. The CDR3 spans 16 residues. CDR3 amino acids: CASQSRDHLSNQPQHF. CDR3 coding DNA: TGTGCCAGCCAGTCCCGGGACCACCTAAGCAATCAGCCCCAGCATTTT.

The rearrangement joins TRBV27 to TRBJ2-1, with D possibly called TRBD1 or TRBD2 (5 bases each). V lost 3 bases to trimming and J lost 4 bases, with 13 bases between them. The V gene's germline CDR1 is MNHEY and CDR2 SMNVEV (reference sequence). This CDR3 is built from 15 residues. The CDR3 here is CASSFEGQGYNEQFF. The CDR3 nucleotides are TGTGCCAGCAGTTTCGAGGGGCAAGGTTACAATGAGCAGTTCTTC.

This chain uses TRBV6-1 with TRBJ2-7; D unclear. The CDR3 loop spans 14 amino acids. The V gene's germline CDR1 is MNHNS and CDR2 SASEGT. The germline V and J ends were trimmed by 1 base and 5 bases, with 12 bases remaining between them. The CDR3: CASSEGNIRNEQYF. CDR3 nucleotides: TGTGCCAGCAGTGAAGGAAATATAAGGAACGAGCAGTACTTC.

The V gene is TRBV2, the J gene TRBJ2-3; the match to TRBD2 covers 13 bases. J was trimmed by 4 bases and V by 10 bases; bases with no gene match: 5. This CDR3 has 14 amino acids. Germline V gene lookup returns CDR1 SNHLY and CDR2 FYNNEI. In nucleotides, the CDR3 is TGTGCCACCACTAGCGGGGGGGGATCAGATACGCAGTATTTT. Amino acids: CATTSGGGSDTQYF.

The V gene is TRBV7-9, the J gene TRBJ2-2; D remains ambiguous. There are 10 residues in the CDR3. Germline loops: CDR1 SEHNR, CDR2 FQNEAQ (reference sequence). Trimming removed 1 base from V and 9 bases from J, with 0 bases in between. CDR3 in amino acids: CASSLGELFF. DNA for the CDR3: TGTGCCAGCAGCTTAGGGGAGCTGTTTTTT.

The genes are TRBV28 and TRBJ2-7; tentatively, D is TRBD1 (5 bases). Germline V gene sequence: CDR1 MDHEN, CDR2 SYDVKM. With 8 bases removed from V and 2 bases from J, the gap between germline ends came to 10 bases. CDR3 length equals 12 residues. For the CDR3, the DNA is TGTGCCAGCGGGCGCAGGGCCTACGAGCAGTACTTC. Translated, it gives CASGRRAYEQYF.

The chain links TRBV1 to TRBJ1-2. TRBV1 is marked as a pseudogene. CDR3 length equals 16 residues. CDR3: CTSRPLSVRKTYGYTF. CDR3 coding DNA: TGCACCAGCAGGCCACTCAGTGTGCGAAAGACCTATGGCTACACCTTC.

V gene TRBV28 combines with J gene TRBJ2-5; 9 positions agree with TRBD1. V was clipped by 2 bases and J by 5 bases; unmatched bases: 3. Germline CDR1 is MDHEN and CDR2 is SYDVKM. The CDR3 has 14 residues. As DNA, the CDR3 is TGTGCCAGCAGTTTACGGGACAGGGTGGAGACCCAGTACTTC. It translates to CASSLRDRVETQYF.

The chain combines TRBV7-9 with TRBJ2-1, with a weak D call TRBD1 (6 bases). The V end was cut by 5 bases, the J end by 0 bases, with 11 bases between. The CDR3 has 15 amino acids. Germline assignment: CDR1 SEHNR and CDR2 FQNEAQ (reference sequence). The CDR3 sequence: CASSPRGNSYNEQFF. CDR3 sequence (DNA): TGTGCCAGCAGCCCGAGGGGGAACTCCTACAATGAGCAGTTCTTC.

The chain combines TRBV18 with TRBJ2-7, with D hard to call. The ends were cut back, 3 bases at V and 2 bases at J, with 11 bases in the middle. Looked up from germline, CDR1 is KGHSH and CDR2 is LQKENI. The CDR3 totals 14 residues. Here the CDR3 reads CASSPSERPYEQYF. The CDR3, as DNA: TGTGCCAGCTCACCGTCTGAACGACCCTACGAGCAGTACTTC.

This clone was recorded a few times. V is TRBV7-6 and J is TRBJ1-2; 7 nucleotides line up with TRBD1. The CDR3 length is 16 residues. In germline, CDR1 is SGHVS, CDR2 FNYEAQ. J was trimmed by 8 bases and V by 3 bases; bases with no gene match: 15. DNA of the CDR3: TGTGCCAGCAGCTTTGATGGGGGACAGAGAATCTACGGCTACACCTTC. It translates to CASSFDGGQRIYGYTF.

The chain combines TRBV6-5 with TRBJ2-4; D not resolved. The V gene lost 2 bases and the J gene lost 6 bases, with 5 bases spanning the gap. Germline V CDR1 and CDR2: MNHEY, SVGAGI. The CDR3 has 12 amino acids. The CDR3: CASSYERNIQYF. The CDR3 DNA sequence: TGTGCCAGCAGTTACGAGAGAAACATTCAGTACTTC.

The chain carries TRBV29-1 and TRBJ2-7, with 7 bases matching TRBD1. CDR1 is SQVTM and CDR2 is ANQGSEA in the germline V gene. This CDR3 is 12 amino acids long. V shed 4 bases and J 7 bases; nucleotides not matched to a gene: 7. The CDR3 region is CSVGKGAGEQYF. The CDR3 DNA reads as TGCAGCGTTGGAAAGGGGGCAGGTGAGCAGTACTTC.

The rearrangement links TRBV14 to TRBJ2-7, with 10 bases matching TRBD1. Trimming took 4 bases from V and 4 from J; bases not matched to a gene: 4. The length of the CDR3 is 14 residues. Germline CDR1 reads SGHDN; CDR2 reads FVKESK. CDR3 DNA sequence: TGTGCCAGCAGCCCGTGGACAGGGGGTTACGAGCAGTACTTC. This sequence encodes CASSPWTGGYEQYF.

The gene calls are TRBV29-1 and TRBJ1-2, with 8 bases that match TRBD1. The CDR3 is made up of 11 amino acids. Germline V gene sequence: CDR1 SQVTM, CDR2 ANQGSEA. The trim removed 4 bases at V and 6 bases at J, leaving 1 base unmatched. The chain's CDR3 is CSVGGQDGYTF. The CDR3 region has the DNA TGCAGCGTTGGGGGACAGGATGGCTACACCTTC.

This chain uses TRBV18 with TRBJ1-5; D call uncertain. The germline gives CDR1 KGHSH, CDR2 LQKENI. The CDR3 is 13 amino acids. The V end was cut by 2 bases, the J end by 9 bases, with 11 bases between. The CDR3 DNA reads as TGTGCCAGCTCACCATCTTACGATGGGCCCCAGCATTTT. This sequence encodes CASSPSYDGPQHF.

The gene calls are TRBV5-1 and TRBJ1-1, with D perhaps matching TRBD1 (5 bases). This CDR3 has 12 amino acids. CDR1 is SGHRS and CDR2 is YFSETQ in the germline V gene. Trimming left V 3 bases short and J 8 bases short, with 11 bases between. The CDR3 loop is CASSSTDREAFF. CDR3 sequence (DNA): TGCGCCAGCAGCTCGACCGACAGAGAAGCTTTCTTT. The whole variable domain, filled in from reference TRBV5-1 and TRBJ1-1, reads KAGVTQTPRYLIKTRGQQVTLSCSPISGHRSVSWYQQTPGQGLQFLFEYFSETQRNKGNFPGRFSGRQFSNSRSEMNVSTLELGDSALYLCASSSTDREAFFGQGTRLTVV.

The chain employs TRBV2 and TRBJ2-5; no clear D. The CDR3 extends over 13 amino acids. V lost 7 bases, J lost 4 bases, and 13 bases lay in between. Germline V lookup: CDR1 SNHLY, CDR2 FYNNEI. This chain's CDR3 is CASNGRAGETQYF. CDR3 bases: TGTGCCAGCAACGGACGGGCCGGAGAGACCCAGTACTTC.

Only one count was recorded for this clone. This rearrangement joins TRBV5-1 to TRBJ2-7, with D unclear. The V end was cut by 0 bases, the J end by 10 bases, with 11 bases between. From germline, CDR1 is SGHRS and CDR2 YFSETQ. This CDR3 comprises 12 residues. The CDR3 here is CASSLEGPLQYF. Here the CDR3 DNA reads TGCGCCAGCAGCTTGGAAGGACCGTTACAGTACTTC.

The chain recombines TRBV6-6 with TRBJ1-4; the D gene is possibly TRBD1 (5 bases). The V gene lost 1 base and the J gene lost 4 bases, with 10 bases spanning the gap. The germline CDR1 and CDR2 sequences are MNHNY and SVGAGI (reference sequence). This CDR3 has 15 residues. The CDR3 region is CASSYLGVFNEKLFF. The CDR3 DNA sequence: TGTGCCAGCAGTTACTTGGGGGTGTTTAATGAAAAACTGTTTTTT.

The chain uses TRBV4-3 and TRBJ2-7; D is ambiguous. The ends were cut back, 0 bases at V and 1 base at J, with 7 bases in the middle. The CDR3 is made up of 14 amino acids. Germline CDR1 and CDR2: LGHNA and YSLEER. The CDR3 DNA follows: TGCGCCAGCAGCCAAGATCCCTCGTCCTACGAGCAGTACTTC. Translation gives CASSQDPSSYEQYF.

The rearrangement links TRBV7-3 to TRBJ1-2; D unclear. CDR3 length equals 14 residues. The V gene's germline CDR1 is SGHTA and CDR2 FQGTGA. With 0 bases removed from V and 7 bases from J, the gap between germline ends came to 12 bases. For the CDR3, the DNA is TGTGCCAGCAGCTTAACGGCCGGGGTGGGTGGCTACACCTTC. This codes for CASSLTAGVGGYTF. Filled out from reference TRBV7-3 and TRBJ1-2, the complete variable domain reads GAGVSQTPSNKVTEKGKYVELRCDPISGHTALYWYRQSLGQGPEFLIYFQGTGAADDSGLPNDRFFAVRPEGSVSTLKIQRTERGDSAVYLCASSLTAGVGGYTFGSGTRLTVV.

The sample holds one count of this clone. This chain joins TRBV19 and TRBJ2-5; TRBD2 might be the D (6 bases). The length of the CDR3 is 13 residues. Germline assignment: CDR1 LNHDA and CDR2 SQIVND (reference sequence). Between the trimmed V and J ends, which lost 5 bases and 6 bases, there was a span of 13 bases. The CDR3 is CASSAGLSQTQYF. In nucleotides, the CDR3 is TGTGCCAGTAGTGCCGGACTATCCCAGACCCAGTACTTC.

V gene TRBV7-3 combines with J gene TRBJ2-2; D is possibly TRBD1 (6 bases). The V and J ends lost 5 bases and 2 bases respectively, with 21 bases between them. The CDR3 covers 18 residues. Germline V gives CDR1 SGHTA, CDR2 FQGTGA. CDR3 in amino acids: CASSPQGPGLANTGELFF. The CDR3 DNA reads as TGTGCCAGCAGCCCACAGGGACCAGGGCTCGCTAACACCGGGGAGCTGTTTTTT.

This clone was seen only a few times. The rearrangement links TRBV7-2 to TRBJ2-3; D gene unclear. Trimming took 3 bases from V and 0 from J, leaving 1 base between them. The length of the CDR3 is 12 residues. CDR1 SGHTA and CDR2 FQGNSA come from the germline V gene. The chain's CDR3 is CASSFSTDTQYF. DNA for the CDR3: TGTGCCAGCAGCTTCAGCACAGATACGCAGTATTTT.

The V call is TRBV6-6, the J call TRBJ2-1; 9 positions match TRBD1. This CDR3 contains 15 residues. Germline V lookup: CDR1 MNHNY, CDR2 SVGAGI (reference sequence). V was pared by 10 bases and J by 3 bases, with 10 bases of the junction left unmatched. The CDR3 loop reads CATTMGDRDYNEQFF. The CDR3 nucleotides read TGTGCCACCACTATGGGGGACAGGGACTACAATGAGCAGTTCTTC.